This T cell receptor beta chain stems from a study of blood T cell repertoires in COVID-19. Study summary: Spain, Italy and the United States supplied samples that represented acute and convalescent COVID-19. The analysed material was cDNA or gDNA that came from T cells, B-cell-depleted T cells, or PBMCs.

Under the authors' procedure: Reference gene primers were amplified, and this amplification served to estimate nucleated cell counts. Data came from immunoSEQ multiplex PCR; TCRdb stores just in-frame clones and leaves some out. The D gene and trimming were derived from the DNA, and the V and J assignments and clone size from that table. The sample lists about 210,000 clones, approximately 82% seen once, with roughly 2.8% in the top ten. CDR1 and CDR2 from the germline V gene are WNHNN and SYGVQD (reference sequence). Trimming removed 0 bases at V and 5 bases at J, with 7 bases between. The CDR3 contains 13 residues. Concerning this clone: Other DNA sequences of this sample code for an identical CDR3.

The TCR sequence derives from a man aged 50 or older with active or convalescent COVID-19. Material: peripheral blood. The J gene is TRBJ1-2, the V gene TRBV10-1; D is uncertain. CDR3 region: CASSESGVYGYTF. CDR3 DNA sequence: TGCGCCAGCAGTGAGTCGGGAGTTTATGGCTACACCTTC.